Below, 5 T cell receptor beta chains from the same sample are listed, as sequenced in a study of T cell responses to AZD1222 COVID-19 vaccine. The table came from immunoSEQ multiplex PCR; TCRdb's copy has only in-frame clones and leaves some out. The sample contains some 120,000 clones, 89% of which appear only once. The sequenced sample was peripheral blood, obtained 28 days after the second AZD1222 dose. The receptors were sampled from an adult who received the AZD1222 COVID-19 vaccine.

This chain links TRBV5-6 with TRBJ2-1; D is ambiguous. CDR1 and CDR2 (germline): SGHDT, YYEEEE. The V and J ends lost 1 base and 9 bases respectively, with 17 bases between them. CDR3 length equals 15 residues. CDR3 DNA: TGTGCCAGCAGCTTGATGGATTATTCACTGGGTGAGCAGTTCTTC. Protein: CASSLMDYSLGEQFF.

The chain carries TRBV4-2 and TRBJ2-1, with D possibly matching TRBD2 (6 bases). The germline V gene encodes CDR1 LGHNA and CDR2 YNFKEQ. The CDR3 runs to 16 residues. Trimming took off 0 bases at V and 5 bases at J, with 14 bases between the two ends. The CDR3 nucleotides read TGTGCCAGCAGCCAAGACCGCGAGCGGGCTCACAATGAGCAGTTCTTC. This translates into CASSQDRERAHNEQFF.

The chain uses TRBV6-2 or TRBV6-3 and TRBJ1-1; D is perhaps TRBD1 (5 bases). The germline V gene has CDR1 MNHEY and CDR2 SVGEGT. Trimming left V 6 bases short and J 0 bases short, with 14 bases between. The CDR3 spans 15 residues. CDR3: CASSPGYPMNTEAFF. The CDR3 DNA reads TGTGCCAGCAGCCCAGGGTACCCTATGAACACTGAAGCTTTCTTT.

The chain combines TRBV6-2 or TRBV6-3 with TRBJ1-6; no clear D gene. The germline gives CDR1 MNHEY, CDR2 SVGEGT. The CDR3 runs 16 residues. Trimming removed 6 bases from V and 7 bases from J, with 19 bases in between. CDR3 sequence reads: CASSPARGVENSPLHF. The CDR3 bases are TGTGCCAGCAGCCCTGCCCGCGGGGTAGAGAATTCACCCCTCCACTTT.

The chain combines TRBV12-5 with TRBJ1-5; D uncertain. The CDR3 contains 13 residues. V gave up 4 bases and J gave up 4 bases, with 8 bases separating them. Germline CDR1 LGHNT, CDR2 FRNRAP. In DNA form, the CDR3 reads TGTGCTAGTGGTTACCAGGCGAATCAGCCCCAGCATTTT. This gives the protein CASGYQANQPQHF.